This entry is about one TCR beta chain. V dropped 8 bases and J dropped 0 bases, with 16 bases sitting between them. Germline V lookup: CDR1 SGHTA, CDR2 FQGNSA. This CDR3 spans 15 amino acids. Participants with hyperthyroidism, aged 18 to 65, were newly diagnosed with under 2 months' duration. This sample was taken from a study of Graves' ophthalmopathy and Graves' hyperthyroidism. Researchers took RNA transcripts and amplified TCR beta CDR3 regions from them. HTBI primers were employed in first-round RT-PCR, then a second-round multiplex PCR followed. TCRdb itself ran the multiplex PCR reads through MiXCR, one entry per CDR3 protein. Here the sample spans a few hundred thousand distinct CDR3 sequences, about a sixth being singletons.

The sample consisted of peripheral blood. This chain connects TRBV7-2 to TRBJ2-5; a possible D gene is TRBD1 (6 bases). The TCR was taken from an adult woman with stable Graves' hyperthyroidism. CDR3 bases: TGTGCCAGCTCCCCCGGGACATCGTACCAAGAGACCCAGTACTTC. Its protein is CASSPGTSYQETQYF. Looking up the rest from reference TRBV7-2 and TRBJ2-5 gives the full variable domain: GAGVSQSPSNKVTEKGKDVELRCDPISGHTALYWYRQSLGQGLEFLIYFQGNSAPDKSGLPSDRFSAERTGGSVSTLTIQRTQQEDSAVYLCASSPGTSYQETQYFGPGTRLLVL.